The source of this TCR beta chain is a study of cytomegalovirus exposure and HLA in healthy donors. Germline V CDR1 and CDR2: SGHAT, FQNNGV. V was clipped by 1 base and J by 3 bases, with 9 bases between them. The CDR3 contains 14 residues. As for this clone: Its specificity is not known.

In the PCR, 60 Vbeta and 13 Jbeta primers were used. This table comes from immunoSEQ multiplex PCR, and its TCRdb copy is limited to in-frame clones, with some not included. Among 200,000 to 250,000 clones, around 80% were seen once, and the ten largest hold approximately 2.6%. General study results and limits: About 87% or about 30% of the time was how often most TCR beta V segments were productive, according to an earlier analysis. The majority of CMV-associated TCR beta chains were reported as apparently HLA-restricted in a later analysis. Among immune exposure information, only CMV serostatus was available.

Sequenced: PBMCs. The TCR sequence derives from an older woman in good health and CMV-seropositive. The chain uses TRBV11-2 and TRBJ1-2; D is undetermined. This chain's CDR3 is CASSLGQHDYGYTF. In DNA form, the CDR3 reads TGTGCCAGCAGCTTAGGGCAACACGACTATGGCTACACCTTC.